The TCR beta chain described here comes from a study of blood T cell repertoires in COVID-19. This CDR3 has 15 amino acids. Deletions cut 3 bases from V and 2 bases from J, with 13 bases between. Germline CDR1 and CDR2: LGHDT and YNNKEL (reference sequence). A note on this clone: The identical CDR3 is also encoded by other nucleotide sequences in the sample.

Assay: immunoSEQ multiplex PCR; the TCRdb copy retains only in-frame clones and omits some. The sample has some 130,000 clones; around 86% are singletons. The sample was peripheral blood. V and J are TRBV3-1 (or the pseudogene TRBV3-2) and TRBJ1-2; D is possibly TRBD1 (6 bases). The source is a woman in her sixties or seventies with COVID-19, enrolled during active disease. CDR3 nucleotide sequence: TGTGCCAGCAGCCAGGTTGGACAGCTCAACTATGGCTACACCTTC. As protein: CASSQVGQLNYGYTF.